This T cell receptor (beta chain) is from a study of control samples from healthy donors and cancer patients. V was cut by 3 bases and J by 1 base, with 9 bases left in between. The CDR3 spans 14 residues. Per the germline V gene, CDR1 is KGHSH and CDR2 is LQKENI. Profiling relied on immunoSEQ multiplex PCR, and the TCRdb table lists in-frame clones only, not all of them. The sample records tens of thousands of clones, roughly 93% being singletons. The receptor's source is a woman aged 40 to 55 with lung cancer. What was sequenced was PBMCs. V and J are TRBV18 and TRBJ1-1; tentatively, D is TRBD1 (5 bases). The CDR3 reads CASSPPGTNTEAFF. The CDR3 DNA reads as TGTGCCAGCTCACCCCCCGGGACGAACACTGAAGCTTTCTTT.